Following are 13 T cell receptor beta chains from one sample sequenced in a study of blood T cell repertoires in COVID-19. The protocol was immunoSEQ multiplex PCR, while the TCRdb copy is restricted to in-frame clones and leaves out a portion. This sample yields about 100,000 clones, of which 75% to 90% are seen a single time; less than 9.5% belongs to the top ten. The source material was peripheral blood. Receptor source: a man in his sixties with acute or convalescent COVID-19.

This chain uses TRBV5-4 with TRBJ2-2, with 7 bases lining up with TRBD2. In germline, CDR1 is SGHNT, CDR2 YYREEE (reference sequence). The CDR3 runs 15 residues. Trimming at V came to 3 bases and at J to 6 bases, leaving 8 bases not matched to a gene. The CDR3 nucleotides are TGTGCCAGCAGCTGGGAGGGCCTAAGATCCGGGGAGCTGTTTTTT. This gives the protein CASSWEGLRSGELFF.

This chain links TRBV4-3 with TRBJ2-7; 9 bases line up with TRBD2. This CDR3 region has 15 residues. Germline lookup yields CDR1 LGHNA and CDR2 YSLEER. J gave up 2 bases and V 0 bases, and 2 bases lay outside the gene matches. CDR3 region: CASSQDPSGAYEQYF. In DNA form, the CDR3 reads TGCGCCAGCAGCCAAGATCCTAGCGGGGCCTACGAGCAGTACTTC.

The V and J genes are TRBV5-1 and TRBJ2-7; TRBD1 aligns across 7 bases. The trim removed 3 bases at V and 2 bases at J, leaving 11 bases unmatched. This CDR3 contains 16 residues. The V gene's germline CDR1 is SGHRS and CDR2 YFSETQ. The CDR3 here is CASSWILQGIPYEQYF. The CDR3 nucleotides read TGCGCCAGCAGCTGGATTTTACAGGGGATTCCCTACGAGCAGTACTTC.

This rearrangement joins TRBV4-3 to TRBJ1-1; possibly TRBD1 for D (5 bases). Per germline, CDR1 LGHNA and CDR2 YSLEER. This CDR3 has 14 residues. V lost 4 bases to trimming and J lost 5 bases, with 14 bases between them. CDR3 nucleotides: TGCGCCAGCAGCCGGGGGGACGGTGGGACTGAAGCTTTCTTT. This sequence encodes CASSRGDGGTEAFF.

The genes are TRBV18 and TRBJ2-3; 10 nucleotides match TRBD2. This CDR3 region has 14 residues. Germline CDR1 KGHSH, CDR2 LQKENI. V lost 4 bases and J lost 4; bases outside the gene matches: 2. The CDR3 is CASSRSGGADTQYF. The CDR3 DNA follows: TGTGCCAGCTCACGGAGCGGGGGGGCAGATACGCAGTATTTT.

The chain has TRBV19 and TRBJ2-2; D is undetermined. Germline loops: CDR1 LNHDA, CDR2 SQIVND (reference sequence). This CDR3 contains 15 residues. V lost 10 bases and J lost 4, with 19 bases in between. CDR3 sequence reads: CATARADTATGELFF. The CDR3 DNA reads as TGTGCCACCGCACGCGCCGACACGGCCACCGGGGAGCTGTTTTTT.

This chain connects TRBV2 to TRBJ1-2; 7 bases are a match to TRBD1. The CDR3 has 14 amino acids. Germline lookup yields CDR1 SNHLY and CDR2 FYNNEI. V was clipped by 9 bases and J by 2 bases; unmatched bases: 9. The CDR3, as DNA: TGTGCCAGAGGGGGCCAGAGATTAAACTATGGCTACACCTTC. It yields the protein CARGGQRLNYGYTF.

V is TRBV9 and J is TRBJ2-2, with D possibly TRBD2 on 5 matching bases. CDR1 is SGDLS and CDR2 is YYNGEE in the germline V gene. V shed 6 bases and J shed 5 bases, with 8 bases lying between them. The CDR3 spans 12 residues. CDR3 amino acids: CASTRGTGELFF. Here the CDR3 DNA reads TGTGCCAGCACGCGAGGGACCGGGGAGCTGTTTTTT.

The chain uses TRBV2 and TRBJ2-6, with 9 bases matching TRBD1. The CDR3 length is 20 residues. V lost 5 bases and J lost 0; bases outside the gene matches: 14. CDR1 is SNHLY and CDR2 is FYNNEI in the germline V gene. DNA of the CDR3: TGTGCCAGCAGTACCCTCCCCGGGACAGGGTCCACCTCTGGGGCCAACGTCCTGACTTTC. Amino acid sequence: CASSTLPGTGSTSGANVLTF.

The rearrangement uses TRBV30 and TRBJ2-5; tentative D call: TRBD1 (5 bases). Germline values: CDR1 GTSNPN, CDR2 SVGIG (reference sequence). The CDR3 has 11 residues. V dropped 6 bases and J dropped 9 bases, with 14 bases sitting between them. CDR3 sequence (DNA): TGTGCCTGTAAAGGGGAACGGCCCCAGTACTTC. Translating it yields CACKGERPQYF.

The CDR3 DNA is TGCGCCAGCAGCCACCCGGCGGCAGCATACAATGAGCAGTTCTTC. As protein: CASSHPAAAYNEQFF. The J gene is TRBJ2-1, the V gene TRBV5-1; D gene uncertain. Germline V CDR1 and CDR2: SGHRS, YFSETQ. Trimming stripped 4 bases from V and 4 bases from J, with 15 bases between. The length of the CDR3 is 15 residues.

The chain has TRBV6-6 and TRBJ2-1, with TRBD2 matching over 12 bases. Looked up from germline, CDR1 is MNHNY and CDR2 is SVGAGI (reference sequence). The CDR3 consists of 16 residues. V was clipped by 5 bases and J by 6 bases; unmatched bases: 8. The CDR3 reads CASSALAGGLSNEQFF. CDR3 coding DNA: TGTGCCAGCAGTGCCCTAGCGGGAGGGCTTAGCAATGAGCAGTTCTTC.

The chain recombines TRBV29-1 with TRBJ2-4; D perhaps matches TRBD2 (5 bases). Germline V gene data show CDR1 as SQVTM and CDR2 as ANQGSEA. The CDR3 extends over 10 amino acids. With 4 bases removed from V and 11 bases from J, the gap between germline ends came to 9 bases. The CDR3 here is CSVGETFQYF. CDR3 nucleotides: TGCAGCGTTGGGGAGACCTTTCAGTACTTC.